This T cell receptor beta chain was captured in a study of T cells in women clearing cervical HPV infection. The wider study: No precancer developed; the control's incident HPV16 infection cleared within 12 months.

Study findings and constraints: Cases carried less TRBV6-7 than controls: approximately 0.1% versus 0.16%.

Trimming shortened V by 6 bases and J by 0 bases, and 13 bases separated the two germline ends. The germline V gene encodes CDR1 SQVTM and CDR2 ANQGSEA. The CDR3 covers 14 residues. Assay used: immunoSEQ multiplex PCR; TCRdb lists only in-frame clones, some missing. Recorded here are tens of thousands of clones; the top ten clones represent over 8.5%. In the case of this clone: Its specificity is unknown. The read ends 3 residues early relative to the CDR3; the germline J gene fills the gap.

The V call is TRBV29-1, the J call TRBJ2-3, with D possibly matching TRBD2 (5 bases). The clonotype originates from a woman aged 18-69 years with a cervical HPV16 infection that either progressed to CIN3+ or cleared (not recorded which). Source material: blood buffy coat. The CDR3 spells CSVLPTGSTDTQYF. The sequenced part of the CDR3 DNA is TGCAGCGTCCTCCCTACGGGGAGCACAGATACG.